This section outlines one T cell receptor beta chain sequence together with its context. The antigen is undetermined. Assay: immunoSEQ multiplex PCR; the TCRdb copy retains only in-frame clones and omits some. The sample contains some 150,000 clones, roughly 90% of which appear only once. These data originate in a study of T cell responses to AZD1222 COVID-19 vaccine. The trim removed 0 bases at V and 6 bases at J, leaving 5 bases unmatched. This CDR3 has 14 amino acids. Germline V gene lookup returns CDR1 SGHVS and CDR2 FNYEAQ. Study-level results: Clonal diversity may have been underestimated, and the donors were mostly white British, with more females than males.

The rearrangement links TRBV7-6 to TRBJ2-7, with 7 bases identical to TRBD1. The receptor was derived from an adult who received the AZD1222 COVID-19 vaccine. The sample in question was peripheral blood, obtained 28 days after the second AZD1222 dose. CDR3 coding DNA: TGTGCCAGCAGCTTAGCCAAGGGGGCTGGCGAGCAGTACTTC. It translates to CASSLAKGAGEQYF.